The rows below give T cell receptor beta chains drawn from one sample of a study of shared clonotypes between healthy human individuals. Clones were sequenced by immunoSEQ multiplex PCR, and TCRdb holds only the in-frame ones, with some missing. The table has about 490,000 clones, around four fifths seen once. Input material: PBMCs. The receptors shown here come from a woman between 40 and 50 years old in good health. Some clones in this sample may be carry-over from other donors' samples. CDR3s include the opening cysteine and the closing phenylalanine or tryptophan. Each record gives: J gene, D gene, V gene, clone size, CDR3 DNA, CDR3 protein. The D gene is left open where the match is weak. Clone size is given for some rows only: seen once, a few or many times, or a class if the clone is expanded.

J gene: TRBJ2-3
D gene: .
V gene: TRBV7-8
clone size: .
CDR3 DNA: TGTGCCAGCAGCTTAGCCGACCCCGGGAGCACAGATACGCAGTATTTT
CDR3 protein: CASSLADPGSTDTQYF

J gene: TRBJ2-7
D gene: TRBD1
V gene: TRBV2
clone size: .
CDR3 DNA: TGTGCCAGCTCGCCGGGACAGGGATCATACGAGCAGTACTTC
CDR3 protein: CASSPGQGSYEQYF

J gene: TRBJ1-1
D gene: TRBD1
V gene: TRBV7-9
clone size: .
CDR3 DNA: TGTGCCAGCAGCCCTGGGACAGGGGGCAAAGCTTTCTTT
CDR3 protein: CASSPGTGGKAFF

J gene: TRBJ2-7
D gene: .
V gene: TRBV5-1
clone size: .
CDR3 DNA: TGCGCCAGCAGCTTTTCTGGACAGACCTACGAGCAGTACTTC
CDR3 protein: CASSFSGQTYEQYF

J gene: TRBJ2-5
D gene: TRBD2
V gene: TRBV7-8
clone size: .
CDR3 DNA: TGTGCCAGCAGCTTCTCTTGGGTGACTAGCGGGAGCGAGGAGACCCAGTACTTC
CDR3 protein: CASSFSWVTSGSEETQYF

J gene: TRBJ1-3
D gene: .
V gene: TRBV28
clone size: .
CDR3 DNA: TGTGCCAGCAGTTTGCCGGGTTCTAACTCTGGAAACACCATATATTTT
CDR3 protein: CASSLPGSNSGNTIYF

J gene: TRBJ2-7
D gene: .
V gene: TRBV28
clone size: .
CDR3 DNA: TGTGCCAGCAGTTTACCCCTACTTACAGAGGACGAGCAGTACTTC
CDR3 protein: CASSLPLLTEDEQYF

J gene: TRBJ2-5
D gene: .
V gene: TRBV28
clone size: .
CDR3 DNA: TGTGCCAGCAGTTTGGAATCAGGGTCGGAGACCCAGTACTTC
CDR3 protein: CASSLESGSETQYF

J gene: TRBJ1-1
D gene: .
V gene: TRBV18
clone size: .
CDR3 DNA: TGTGCCAGCTCCGGAGGGTGGAACACTGAAGCTTTCTTT
CDR3 protein: CASSGGWNTEAFF

J gene: TRBJ1-2
D gene: TRBD1
V gene: TRBV5-6
clone size: .
CDR3 DNA: TGTGCCAGCAGCGAGACCGGGACAGGGGGCTTTGGCTACACCTTC
CDR3 protein: CASSETGTGGFGYTF

J gene: TRBJ2-5
D gene: .
V gene: TRBV7-2
clone size: .
CDR3 DNA: TGTGCCAGCAGCTTACCAGGGGGGCAAGAGACCCAGTACTTC
CDR3 protein: CASSLPGGQETQYF

J gene: TRBJ1-2
D gene: .
V gene: TRBV27
clone size: .
CDR3 DNA: TGTGCCAGCAGTTTATATTGGGGTGTTGGCTACACCTTC
CDR3 protein: CASSLYWGVGYTF

J gene: TRBJ2-5
D gene: TRBD2
V gene: TRBV7-2
clone size: .
CDR3 DNA: TGTGCCAGCAGCTTAGTGGGGACTAGCGGGAGTGCACAAGAGACCCAGTACTTC
CDR3 protein: CASSLVGTSGSAQETQYF

J gene: TRBJ2-1
D gene: .
V gene: TRBV5-8
clone size: .
CDR3 DNA: TGTGCCAGCAGCTTGGCGCAGGGCTCCTACAATGAGCAGTTCTTC
CDR3 protein: CASSLAQGSYNEQFF

J gene: TRBJ1-1
D gene: .
V gene: TRBV7-9
clone size: .
CDR3 DNA: TGTGCCAGCAGCTCCGATGGGGGGGCAGGCACTGAAGCTTTCTTT
CDR3 protein: CASSSDGGAGTEAFF

J gene: TRBJ2-4
D gene: .
V gene: TRBV30
clone size: .
CDR3 DNA: TGTGCCTGGACCCTCGCGGGAAACATTCAGTACTTC
CDR3 protein: CAWTLAGNIQYF

J gene: TRBJ2-7
D gene: TRBD1
V gene: TRBV30
clone size: .
CDR3 DNA: TGTGCCTGGGGAGACAGGGTATTCGACGAGCAGTACTTC
CDR3 protein: CAWGDRVFDEQYF

J gene: TRBJ2-2
D gene: TRBD2
V gene: TRBV7-6
clone size: .
CDR3 DNA: TGTGCCAGCAGCCCCAGGCTAGCGGTCACCGGGGAGCTGTTTTTT
CDR3 protein: CASSPRLAVTGELFF

J gene: TRBJ1-4
D gene: TRBD1
V gene: TRBV7-9
clone size: .
CDR3 DNA: TGTGCCAGCAGCCCCCGGGACAGGGGGCCTGAAAAACTGTTTTTT
CDR3 protein: CASSPRDRGPEKLFF

J gene: TRBJ1-4
D gene: .
V gene: TRBV6-5
clone size: .
CDR3 DNA: TGTGCCAGCAGTCAGCCGGGGTCCCCCAATGAAAAACTGTTTTTT
CDR3 protein: CASSQPGSPNEKLFF

J gene: TRBJ2-2
D gene: TRBD1
V gene: TRBV19
clone size: .
CDR3 DNA: TGTGCCAGTAGTACCACGGGACAGGGGTATCCCGGGGAGCTGTTTTTT
CDR3 protein: CASSTTGQGYPGELFF

J gene: TRBJ2-7
D gene: .
V gene: TRBV27
clone size: .
CDR3 DNA: TGTGCCAGCAGCCTAAGCGGGCCGGGCAACGAGCAGTACTTC
CDR3 protein: CASSLSGPGNEQYF

J gene: TRBJ2-2
D gene: TRBD1
V gene: TRBV10-3
clone size: .
CDR3 DNA: TGTGCCATCAGTCCCGGGACAGGGGCCGGGGAGCTGTTTTTT
CDR3 protein: CAISPGTGAGELFF

J gene: TRBJ2-5
D gene: TRBD1
V gene: TRBV7-2
clone size: few
CDR3 DNA: TGTGCCAGCAGCTACCGGGACAGGGGTCGGGAGACCCAGTACTTC
CDR3 protein: CASSYRDRGRETQYF

J gene: TRBJ2-4
D gene: .
V gene: TRBV19
clone size: .
CDR3 DNA: TGTGCCAGTAGTATAGGCCGGGGACGGTTCGCCAAAAACATTCAGTACTTC
CDR3 protein: CASSIGRGRFAKNIQYF

J gene: TRBJ2-6
D gene: .
V gene: TRBV4-1
clone size: .
CDR3 DNA: TGCGCCAGCAGCCAAGCGTCTGGGAATGGGTCTGGGGCCAACGTCCTGACTTTC
CDR3 protein: CASSQASGNGSGANVLTF

J gene: TRBJ2-5
D gene: .
V gene: TRBV5-6
clone size: few
CDR3 DNA: TGTGCCAGCAGCTTTCGTTCCAGGGGACAAGAGACCCAGTACTTC
CDR3 protein: CASSFRSRGQETQYF

J gene: TRBJ2-3
D gene: TRBD2
V gene: TRBV28
clone size: few
CDR3 DNA: TGTGCCACCGAGACTAGCGGGGACACAGATACGCAGTATTTT
CDR3 protein: CATETSGDTDTQYF

J gene: TRBJ2-6
D gene: .
V gene: TRBV5-1
clone size: .
CDR3 DNA: TGCGCCAGCAGCCCGGTAGGTTCTGGGGCCAACGTCCTGACTTTC
CDR3 protein: CASSPVGSGANVLTF

J gene: TRBJ2-1
D gene: .
V gene: TRBV27
clone size: .
CDR3 DNA: TGTGCCAGCACCCCCTTTGGGGACTACAATGAGCAGTTCTTC
CDR3 protein: CASTPFGDYNEQFF

J gene: TRBJ2-7
D gene: TRBD1
V gene: TRBV7-9
clone size: .
CDR3 DNA: TGTGCCAGCAGCTCCGGGACAGGGGGGGACGAGCAGTACTTC
CDR3 protein: CASSSGTGGDEQYF

J gene: TRBJ1-2
D gene: .
V gene: TRBV7-8
clone size: .
CDR3 DNA: TGTGCCAGCAGCATAGCAAGGACAAGCAACGGGAGCTACACCTTC
CDR3 protein: CASSIARTSNGSYTF

J gene: TRBJ2-2
D gene: .
V gene: TRBV28
clone size: .
CDR3 DNA: TGTGCCAGCACCCAACTGGACTTAATGGTCACCGGGGAGCTGTTTTTT
CDR3 protein: CASTQLDLMVTGELFF

J gene: TRBJ2-5
D gene: TRBD1
V gene: TRBV29-1
clone size: .
CDR3 DNA: TGCAGCGTCTCTGGGACAGGGGCGGAGACCCAGTACTTC
CDR3 protein: CSVSGTGAETQYF

J gene: TRBJ1-3
D gene: .
V gene: TRBV30
clone size: .
CDR3 DNA: TGTGCCTGGAGCCGGGCCTTCTCTGGAAACACCATATATTTT
CDR3 protein: CAWSRAFSGNTIYF

J gene: TRBJ2-5
D gene: .
V gene: TRBV7-8
clone size: few
CDR3 DNA: TGTGCCAGCAGCGGACCGGACCAAGAGACCCAGTACTTC
CDR3 protein: CASSGPDQETQYF

J gene: TRBJ2-7
D gene: .
V gene: TRBV7-2
clone size: .
CDR3 DNA: TGTGCCAGCAGCTCACTCTACTACGAGCAGTACTTC
CDR3 protein: CASSSLYYEQYF

J gene: TRBJ2-7
D gene: TRBD2
V gene: TRBV6-5
clone size: .
CDR3 DNA: TGTGCCAGCAGAGGGACTAGCGGGAGAAACGAGCAGTACTTC
CDR3 protein: CASRGTSGRNEQYF

J gene: TRBJ1-4
D gene: .
V gene: TRBV25-1
clone size: many
CDR3 DNA: TGTGCCAGCAGTGGCTACAGGGAAACTAATGAAAAACTGTTTTTT
CDR3 protein: CASSGYRETNEKLFF

J gene: TRBJ2-1
D gene: .
V gene: TRBV2
clone size: .
CDR3 DNA: TGTGCCATCCCCGCCAGGCAGGGCGCCTACAATGAGCAGTTCTTC
CDR3 protein: CAIPARQGAYNEQFF

J gene: TRBJ2-1
D gene: .
V gene: TRBV14
clone size: .
CDR3 DNA: TGTGCCAGCAGCCAAGGTCCCCAGGGTGAGCAGTTCTTC
CDR3 protein: CASSQGPQGEQFF

J gene: TRBJ2-5
D gene: TRBD1
V gene: TRBV5-6
clone size: .
CDR3 DNA: TGTGCCAGCAGCCCCATGGGACAGCAAGAGACCCAGTACTTC
CDR3 protein: CASSPMGQQETQYF

J gene: TRBJ1-2
D gene: .
V gene: TRBV30
clone size: few
CDR3 DNA: TGTGCCTGGAGTGTCAGCTATGGCTACACCTTC
CDR3 protein: CAWSVSYGYTF

J gene: TRBJ2-7
D gene: .
V gene: TRBV6-6
clone size: many
CDR3 DNA: TGTGCCAGCAGCCTTGTGGGGGGCTACGAGCAGTACTTC
CDR3 protein: CASSLVGGYEQYF

J gene: TRBJ2-5
D gene: TRBD1
V gene: TRBV2
clone size: .
CDR3 DNA: TGTGCCAGCAGACAGGGGAGAGAGACCCAGTACTTC
CDR3 protein: CASRQGRETQYF

J gene: TRBJ1-4
D gene: .
V gene: TRBV4-1
clone size: .
CDR3 DNA: TGCGCCAGCAGCGGACGGGTGATTGGGAATGAAAAACTGTTTTTT
CDR3 protein: CASSGRVIGNEKLFF

J gene: TRBJ1-2
D gene: .
V gene: TRBV30
clone size: few
CDR3 DNA: TGTGCCTGGAGAATTGCGAGCGGCTACACCTTC
CDR3 protein: CAWRIASGYTF

J gene: TRBJ1-4
D gene: TRBD1
V gene: TRBV30
clone size: .
CDR3 DNA: TGTGCCTGGAGTGTCCAGGGGGCTTACGAAAAACTGTTTTTT
CDR3 protein: CAWSVQGAYEKLFF

J gene: TRBJ2-3
D gene: .
V gene: TRBV5-4
clone size: once
CDR3 DNA: TGTGCCAGCAGCTTGCGGCTAGCAGCAGATACGCAGTATTTT
CDR3 protein: CASSLRLAADTQYF

J gene: TRBJ1-1
D gene: TRBD1
V gene: TRBV28
clone size: .
CDR3 DNA: TGTGCCAGCAGTACGGACAGGGGAAGGCAACAAGCTTTCTTT
CDR3 protein: CASSTDRGRQQAFF